The 8 T cell receptor beta chains below come from one sample, sequenced in a study of PD-1 blockade in classical Hodgkin lymphoma. The time point denotes: cycle 4 day 1 (C4D1), after six to seven weeks of nivolumab. All patients experienced relapse after autologous stem cell transplantation, and brentuximab vedotin exposure was variable. TCRdb's copy holds only in-frame clones and misses some; the assay was immunoSEQ multiplex PCR. The sample holds about 20,000 clones, around 80% seen once. Sample: peripheral blood mononuclear cells (PBMCs), taken before the fourth cycle of nivolumab. These TCRs come from a human donor with classical Hodgkin lymphoma.

The chain carries TRBV5-1 and TRBJ1-1; 7 nucleotides line up with TRBD1. With 0 bases clipped from V and 5 bases from J, the junction kept 7 bases outside the gene matches. This CDR3 comprises 15 residues. Germline assignment: CDR1 SGHRS and CDR2 YFSETQ. CDR3 sequence: CASSLDPQGWTEAFF. The CDR3 bases are TGCGCCAGCAGCTTGGACCCACAGGGGTGGACTGAAGCTTTCTTT.

CDR3 nucleotides: TGCGCCAGCAGCCAAGGAAATTTCAACTCTGGGGCCAACGTCCTGACTTTC. Residues: CASSQGNFNSGANVLTF. This chain connects TRBV4-1 to TRBJ2-6; D call uncertain. V was clipped by 1 base and J by 0 bases, with 10 bases between them. From germline, CDR1 is MGHRA and CDR2 YSYEKL. The CDR3 sequence is 17 residues long.

The rearrangement links TRBV9 to TRBJ2-2; tentatively, D is TRBD1 (6 bases). V gave up 1 base and J gave up 4 bases, with 11 bases separating them. CDR3 size: 15 residues. From germline, CDR1 is SGDLS and CDR2 YYNGEE. CDR3 sequence reads: CASSVLQDSTGELFF. The DNA for the CDR3 is TGTGCCAGCAGCGTACTACAGGACAGCACCGGGGAGCTGTTTTTT.

A note on this clone: The sample holds other DNA sequences that translate to the same CDR3. Here the CDR3 reads CASSLGGQETQYF. As DNA, the CDR3 is TGCGCCAGCAGCTTGGGTGGACAAGAGACCCAGTACTTC. The gene calls are TRBV5-1 and TRBJ2-5; D unclear. The CDR3 consists of 13 residues. Trimming stripped 0 bases from V and 2 bases from J, with 5 bases between. Germline V gene data show CDR1 as SGHRS and CDR2 as YFSETQ.

V and J are TRBV7-9 and TRBJ2-7; weak D call: TRBD1 (6 bases). This CDR3 spans 16 amino acids. Germline loops: CDR1 SEHNR, CDR2 FQNEAQ (reference sequence). V dropped 1 base and J dropped 1 base, with 14 bases sitting between them. In nucleotides, the CDR3 is TGTGCCAGCAGCTTAGTAAGGGGGTGTGGTTCCTACGAGCAGTACTTC. Its protein product is CASSLVRGCGSYEQYF.

The chain employs TRBV4-1 and TRBJ2-3; D possibly matches TRBD1 or TRBD2 (5 bases each). The CDR3 is 14 amino acids. V lost 4 bases, J lost 1 base, and 9 bases lay in between. Germline CDR1 reads MGHRA; CDR2 reads YSYEKL. CDR3 in DNA: TGCGCCAGCAGCCGGGACCCCGGCACAGATACGCAGTATTTT. Translation: CASSRDPGTDTQYF.

This chain uses TRBV7-8 with TRBJ2-5; D gene uncertain. CDR3 length equals 13 residues. Trimming pared 1 base from V and 5 bases from J, leaving 8 bases between. Germline-derived CDR1 and CDR2 are SGHVS and FQNEAQ. The CDR3 sequence is CASSLGSSETQYF. DNA for the CDR3: TGTGCCAGCAGCTTAGGGTCATCGGAGACCCAGTACTTC.

The chain carries TRBV9 and TRBJ2-3; D unresolved. Looked up from germline, CDR1 is SGDLS and CDR2 is YYNGEE. The V gene lost 0 bases and the J gene lost 4 bases, with 3 bases spanning the gap. The CDR3 is made up of 12 amino acids. In nucleotides, the CDR3 is TGTGCCAGCAGCGTAGCTCCAGATACGCAGTATTTT. Translating it yields CASSVAPDTQYF.